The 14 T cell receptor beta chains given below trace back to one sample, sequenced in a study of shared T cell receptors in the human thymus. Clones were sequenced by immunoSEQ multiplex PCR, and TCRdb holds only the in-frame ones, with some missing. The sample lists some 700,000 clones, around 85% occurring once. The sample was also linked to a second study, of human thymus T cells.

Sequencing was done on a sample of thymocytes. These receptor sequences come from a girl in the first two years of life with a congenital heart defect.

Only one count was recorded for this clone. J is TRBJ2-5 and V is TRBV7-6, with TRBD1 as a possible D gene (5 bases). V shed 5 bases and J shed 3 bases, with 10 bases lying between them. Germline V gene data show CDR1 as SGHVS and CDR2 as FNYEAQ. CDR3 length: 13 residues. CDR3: CASSPDRKETQYF. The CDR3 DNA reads TGTGCCAGCAGCCCCGACAGAAAAGAGACCCAGTACTTC.

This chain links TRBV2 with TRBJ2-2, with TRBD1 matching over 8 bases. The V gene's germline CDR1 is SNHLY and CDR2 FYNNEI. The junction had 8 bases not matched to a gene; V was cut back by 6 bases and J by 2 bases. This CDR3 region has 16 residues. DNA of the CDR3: TGTGCCAGCAGAGACCCCAGGGGGCAAAACACCGGGGAGCTGTTTTTT. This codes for CASRDPRGQNTGELFF.

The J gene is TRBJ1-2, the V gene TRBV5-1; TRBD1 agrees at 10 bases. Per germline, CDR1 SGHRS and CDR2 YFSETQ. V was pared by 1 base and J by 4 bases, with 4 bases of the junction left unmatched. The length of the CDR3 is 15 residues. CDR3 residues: CASSLPGQGIYGYTF. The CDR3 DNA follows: TGCGCCAGCAGCTTGCCGGGACAGGGGATCTATGGCTACACCTTC.

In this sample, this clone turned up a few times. The DNA for the CDR3 is TGCAGCGTCGCTCAGGACAGCTTCTACGAGCAGTACTTC. It codes for CSVAQDSFYEQYF. This chain uses TRBV29-1 with TRBJ2-7; possibly TRBD1 for D (6 bases). Germline CDR1 reads SQVTM; CDR2 reads ANQGSEA. Trimming took off 6 bases at V and 3 bases at J, with 15 bases between the two ends. The CDR3 covers 13 residues.

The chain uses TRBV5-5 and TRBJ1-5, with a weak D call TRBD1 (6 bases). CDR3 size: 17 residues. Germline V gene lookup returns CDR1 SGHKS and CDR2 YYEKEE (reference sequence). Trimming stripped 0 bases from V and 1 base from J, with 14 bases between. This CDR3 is CASSLVFRGRSNQPQHF. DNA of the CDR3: TGTGCCAGCAGCTTGGTTTTCAGGGGTAGGAGCAATCAGCCCCAGCATTTT.

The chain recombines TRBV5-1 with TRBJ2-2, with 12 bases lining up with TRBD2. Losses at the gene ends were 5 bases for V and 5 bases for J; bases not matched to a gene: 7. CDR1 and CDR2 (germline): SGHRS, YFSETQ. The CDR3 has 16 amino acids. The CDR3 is CASSLRLAGETGELFF. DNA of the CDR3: TGCGCCAGCAGTTTAAGACTAGCGGGGGAAACCGGGGAGCTGTTTTTT.

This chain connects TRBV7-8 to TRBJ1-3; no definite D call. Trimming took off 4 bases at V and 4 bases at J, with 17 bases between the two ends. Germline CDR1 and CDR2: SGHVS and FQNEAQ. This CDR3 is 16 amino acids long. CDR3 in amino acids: CASSSAGGHSGNTIYF. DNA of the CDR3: TGTGCCAGCAGCTCGGCAGGAGGTCACTCGGGAAACACCATATATTTT. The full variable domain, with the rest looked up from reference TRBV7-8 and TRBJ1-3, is GAGVSQSPRYKVAKRGQDVALRCDPISGHVSLFWYQQALGQGPEFLTYFQNEAQLDKSGLPSDRFFAERPEGSVSTLKIQRTQQEDSAVYLCASSSAGGHSGNTIYFGEGSWLTVV.

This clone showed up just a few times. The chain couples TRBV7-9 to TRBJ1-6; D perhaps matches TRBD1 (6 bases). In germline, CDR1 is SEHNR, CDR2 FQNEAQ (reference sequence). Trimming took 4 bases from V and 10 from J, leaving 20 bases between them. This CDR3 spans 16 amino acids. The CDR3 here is CASSSFTGTTLSPLHF. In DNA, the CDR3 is TGTGCCAGCAGCTCGTTCACCGGGACAACCTTATCACCCCTCCACTTT. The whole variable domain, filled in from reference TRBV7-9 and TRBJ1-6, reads DTGVSQNPRHKITKRGQNVTFRCDPISEHNRLYWYRQTLGQGPEFLTYFQNEAQLEKSRLLSDRFSAERPKGSFSTLEIQRTEQGDSAMYLCASSSFTGTTLSPLHFGNGTRLTVT.

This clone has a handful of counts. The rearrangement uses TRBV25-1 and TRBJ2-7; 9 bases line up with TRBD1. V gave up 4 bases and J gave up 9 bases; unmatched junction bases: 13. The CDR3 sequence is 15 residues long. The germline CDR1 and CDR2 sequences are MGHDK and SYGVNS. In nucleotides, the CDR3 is TGTGCCAGCAGTGCTGAGGACAGGGGCCTACGAGGGCAGTACTTC. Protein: CASSAEDRGLRGQYF.

CDR3 coding DNA: TGCGCCAGCAGCCAAGGACAGGGTGCTCCCACCGGGGAGCTGTTTTTT. Translation gives CASSQGQGAPTGELFF. This chain connects TRBV4-1 to TRBJ2-2; 7 positions agree with TRBD1. Per the germline V gene, CDR1 is MGHRA and CDR2 is YSYEKL. J lost 4 bases, V lost 1 base, and 6 bases had no gene match. The CDR3 covers 16 residues.

CDR3 sequence reads: CASTLSAATNEKLFF. Written as DNA, the CDR3 is TGTGCCAGCACCCTATCCGCGGCAACTAATGAAAAACTGTTTTTT. The chain is built from TRBV7-6 and TRBJ1-4; D call uncertain. Germline assignment: CDR1 SGHVS and CDR2 FNYEAQ. The CDR3 covers 15 residues. The V end lost 7 bases, the J end lost 0 bases, and 12 bases lay between the germline ends.

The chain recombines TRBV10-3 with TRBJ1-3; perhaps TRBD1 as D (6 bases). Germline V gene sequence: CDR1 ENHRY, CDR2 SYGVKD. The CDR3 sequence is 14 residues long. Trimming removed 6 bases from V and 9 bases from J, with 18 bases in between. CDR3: CAIRRTGKEGTIYF. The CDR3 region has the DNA TGTGCCATCAGGAGAACAGGGAAAGAGGGCACCATATATTTT.

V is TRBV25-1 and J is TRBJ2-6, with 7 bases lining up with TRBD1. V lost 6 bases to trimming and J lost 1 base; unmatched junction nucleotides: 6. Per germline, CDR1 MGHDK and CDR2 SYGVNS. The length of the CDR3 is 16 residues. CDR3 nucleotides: TGTGCCAGCAGCACCGGGACAGCATCTGGGGCCAACGTCCTGACTTTC. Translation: CASSTGTASGANVLTF.

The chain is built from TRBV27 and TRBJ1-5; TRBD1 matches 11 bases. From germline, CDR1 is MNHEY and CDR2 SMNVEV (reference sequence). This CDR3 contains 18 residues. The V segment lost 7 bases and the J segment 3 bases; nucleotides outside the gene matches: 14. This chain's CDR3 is CASKSYGWTGGDNQPQHF. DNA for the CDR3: TGTGCCAGCAAATCGTATGGCTGGACAGGGGGCGACAATCAGCCCCAGCATTTT.